Each of the 30 T cell receptor beta chains below was sequenced from the same sample in a study of long-term antiretroviral therapy in people with HIV. Version v3.0 of the immunoSEQ assay was performed at survey level. The data were produced by immunoSEQ multiplex PCR, yet TCRdb's version contains in-frame clones alone and is incomplete. The profile shows fewer than 30,000 clones, roughly 82% of them singletons. The sequencing used unsorted PBMCs, collected 1.1 years before starting antiretroviral therapy. These receptors were obtained from a woman between 25 and 40 years old with HIV.

The sample holds a few counts of this clone. V and J are TRBV9 and TRBJ1-2; the match to TRBD1 covers 7 bases. The CDR3 spans 14 residues. V trimming: 3 bases; J trimming: 6 bases; junction bases outside the gene matches: 8. The germline CDR1 and CDR2 sequences are SGDLS and YYNGEE. CDR3 coding DNA: TGTGCCAGCAGCGCCTCACAGGGGTTTCATGGCTACACCTTC. Translation gives CASSASQGFHGYTF.

The gene calls are TRBV19 and TRBJ1-2, with D unresolved. V lost 0 bases and J lost 2, with 10 bases in between. CDR3 size: 15 residues. CDR1 is LNHDA, CDR2 SQIVND, per germline (reference sequence). CDR3 residues: CASSIESYPNYGYTF. CDR3 coding DNA: TGTGCCAGTAGTATAGAATCCTACCCAAACTATGGCTACACCTTC.

This chain connects TRBV19 to TRBJ2-7; D perhaps matches TRBD2 (6 bases). The CDR3 runs to 14 residues. V lost 7 bases to trimming and J lost 7 bases, with 20 bases between them. Germline V gene sequence: CDR1 LNHDA, CDR2 SQIVND (reference sequence). This CDR3 reads CASTLRGAAGEQYF. Here the CDR3 DNA reads TGTGCCAGTACGTTAAGGGGCGCTGCGGGGGAGCAGTACTTC.

The genes are TRBV11-3 and TRBJ2-5; D remains unclear. V was pared by 1 base and J by 1 base, with 1 base between. The CDR3 is made up of 12 amino acids. From germline, CDR1 is SGHNT and CDR2 YENEEA. The CDR3 DNA reads TGTGCCAGCAGCTTAGGCCAAGAGACCCAGTACTTC. Amino acids: CASSLGQETQYF.

This clone was observed a handful of times. The chain recombines TRBV7-2 with TRBJ2-1; D uncertain. The CDR3 is 14 amino acids. Deletions cut 5 bases from V and 6 bases from J, with 14 bases between. Germline V gene sequence: CDR1 SGHTA, CDR2 FQGNSA. The CDR3 region has the DNA TGTGCCAGCAGCAACCGAAACACCGCCAATGAGCAGTTCTTC. Its protein is CASSNRNTANEQFF.

The chain combines TRBV11-2 with TRBJ2-3, with a tentative D call TRBD1 (5 bases). Between the trimmed V and J ends, which lost 6 bases and 5 bases, there was a span of 21 bases. From germline, CDR1 is SGHAT and CDR2 FQNNGV. The CDR3 runs 16 residues. Here the CDR3 DNA reads TGTGCCAGCAGATCCGTAAGGGGCAGCCGCGGAGATACGCAGTATTTT. This gives the protein CASRSVRGSRGDTQYF.

V gene TRBV13 combines with J gene TRBJ1-2; D ambiguous. The CDR3 is made up of 16 amino acids. Germline loops: CDR1 PRHDT, CDR2 FYEKMQ (reference sequence). V lost 1 base and J 4 bases, leaving 16 bases between the germline ends. CDR3 DNA: TGTGCCAGCAGCTTAGCGATTGAGGTCCGACTCTATGGCTACACCTTC. Protein product: CASSLAIEVRLYGYTF. Combining the CDR3 with reference TRBV13 and TRBJ1-2 gives the whole variable domain AAGVIQSPRHLIKEKRETATLKCYPIPRHDTVYWYQQGPGQDPQFLISFYEKMQSDKGSIPDRFSAQQFSDYHSELNMSSLELGDSALYFCASSLAIEVRLYGYTFGSGTRLTVV.

This clone occurred once. J is TRBJ2-5 and V is TRBV11-3, with 9 nucleotides matching TRBD1. The CDR3 runs 14 residues. Germline trimming cut 3 bases from V and 5 bases from J; bases unmatched to any gene: 4. CDR1 is SGHNT and CDR2 is YENEEA in the germline V gene. The CDR3 DNA sequence: TGTGCCAGCAGCTTGTCGGGACAGGGTGAGACCCAGTACTTC. This translates into CASSLSGQGETQYF.

The chain is built from TRBV10-2 and TRBJ1-1, with D possibly TRBD1 on 6 matching bases. Trimming removed 4 bases from V and 5 bases from J, with 11 bases in between. The length of the CDR3 is 13 residues. Germline CDR1 is WSHSY and CDR2 is SAAADI. The CDR3 sequence is CASSARGKTEAFF. CDR3 coding DNA: TGCGCCAGCAGTGCAAGGGGGAAAACTGAAGCTTTCTTT.

The chain couples TRBV11-2 to TRBJ2-7; no clear D. The CDR3 is made up of 13 amino acids. Germline assignment: CDR1 SGHAT and CDR2 FQNNGV. The V end was cut by 1 base, the J end by 2 bases, with 6 bases between. The CDR3 DNA sequence: TGTGCCAGCAGCTTAGTGCTGGCCTACGAGCAGTACTTC. This codes for CASSLVLAYEQYF.

The chain combines TRBV6-1 with TRBJ1-1, with 8 nucleotides matching TRBD1. The germline CDR1 and CDR2 sequences are MNHNS and SASEGT. The CDR3 loop spans 15 amino acids. Unmatched junction bases numbered 5, after V lost 2 bases and J lost 3 bases. CDR3: CASSEYHRGYTEAFF. The CDR3 DNA sequence: TGTGCCAGCAGTGAATACCACAGGGGGTACACTGAAGCTTTCTTT.

The chain carries TRBV6-1 and TRBJ2-7; 11 bases are shared with TRBD1. The CDR3 is made up of 15 amino acids. V shed 4 bases, J shed 5 bases, and the junction held 7 bases outside the gene matches. Germline V lookup: CDR1 MNHNS, CDR2 SASEGT. The CDR3 coding sequence is TGTGCCAGCAGTGGGGACAGGGGGAAGAGGAACGAGCAGTACGTC. Protein product: CASSGDRGKRNEQYV.

This clone occurred a few times. In nucleotides, the CDR3 is TGTGCCAGCAGCCTGACTAGCGGGGGTCTTGACGGGGAGCTGTTTTTT. This codes for CASSLTSGGLDGELFF. The V call is TRBV7-3, the J call TRBJ2-2, with 12 bases lining up with TRBD2. The CDR3 length is 16 residues. Looked up from germline, CDR1 is SGHTA and CDR2 is FQGTGA. The V gene end was trimmed by 5 bases and the J gene end by 7 bases; junction bases not matched to a gene: 8.

The chain couples TRBV6-1 to TRBJ2-2; a possible D gene is TRBD2 (5 bases). The CDR3 is 15 amino acids. Germline V gives CDR1 MNHNS, CDR2 SASEGT. V was pared by 3 bases and J by 3 bases, with 11 bases between. CDR3 in amino acids: CASSEQLGDTGELFF. Here the CDR3 DNA reads TGTGCCAGCAGTGAGCAACTAGGAGACACCGGGGAGCTGTTTTTT.

Only one count was recorded for this clone. The V gene is TRBV6-1, the J gene TRBJ2-7; TRBD1 is a possible D gene (6 bases). This CDR3 comprises 16 residues. Germline V gene lookup returns CDR1 MNHNS and CDR2 SASEGT. Between the trimmed V and J ends, which lost 3 bases and 6 bases, there was a span of 21 bases. This CDR3 reads CASSDVGTPSMREQYV. CDR3 bases: TGTGCCAGCAGTGATGTGGGGACACCCTCTATGCGCGAGCAGTACGTC.

V gene TRBV2 combines with J gene TRBJ1-5, with D tentatively TRBD1 (5 bases). From germline, CDR1 is SNHLY and CDR2 FYNNEI. Trimming removed 0 bases at V and 6 bases at J, with 18 bases between. The CDR3 is 17 residues long. In DNA form, the CDR3 reads TGTGCCAGCAGTGAAGCGCTCGGGGGGAGGGGAGGTCAGCCCCAGCATTTT. Encoded protein: CASSEALGGRGGQPQHF.

The V call is TRBV6-1, the J call TRBJ1-1, with unresolved D. In germline, CDR1 is MNHNS, CDR2 SASEGT. V was pared by 7 bases and J by 5 bases, with 8 bases between. The CDR3 runs 11 residues. The CDR3 nucleotides read TGTGCCAGCACACCTGAAACTGAAGCTTTCTTT. This encodes CASTPETEAFF.

This chain joins TRBV7-9 and TRBJ1-1; TRBD1 matches at 10 bases. V gave up 7 bases and J gave up 1 base; unmatched junction bases: 6. The germline gives CDR1 SEHNR, CDR2 FQNEAQ (reference sequence). CDR3 length: 15 amino acids. CDR3 in amino acids: CASTGGTGANTEAFF. The CDR3 bases are TGTGCCAGCACCGGCGGGACAGGGGCGAACACTGAAGCTTTCTTT.

The chain has TRBV9 and TRBJ1-2; TRBD1 is a possible D gene (6 bases). There are 17 residues in the CDR3. V lost 0 bases to trimming and J lost 1 base, with 16 bases between them. Looked up from germline, CDR1 is SGDLS and CDR2 is YYNGEE. CDR3 loop: CASSVGGGWTDNYGYTF. In nucleotides, the CDR3 is TGTGCCAGCAGCGTAGGAGGGGGTTGGACAGATAACTATGGCTACACCTTC.

This clone was seen only a few times. V is TRBV11-2 and J is TRBJ2-3; 8 bases match TRBD1. The CDR3 is 17 amino acids. Germline-derived CDR1 and CDR2 are SGHAT and FQNNGV. V shed 0 bases, J shed 6 bases, and the junction held 11 bases outside the gene matches. CDR3 sequence (DNA): TGTGCCAGCAGCTTAGAAAGCGGCAGGGGGCGCCGTGATACGCAGTATTTT. Translation: CASSLESGRGRRDTQYF. Filled out from reference TRBV11-2 and TRBJ2-3, the complete variable domain reads EAGVAQSPRYKIIEKRQSVAFWCNPISGHATLYWYQQILGQGPKLLIQFQNNGVVDDSQLPKDRFSAERLKGVDSTLKIQPAKLEDSAVYLCASSLESGRGRRDTQYFGPGTRLTVL.

The V and J genes are TRBV19 and TRBJ1-2, with D tentatively TRBD1 (6 bases). CDR1 is LNHDA, CDR2 SQIVND, per germline (reference sequence). V lost 9 bases, J lost 4 bases, and 24 bases lay in between. CDR3 length: 16 amino acids. DNA for the CDR3: TGTGCCAGCAACTTAAAACAGGGTCCTCCCATCTATGGCTACACCTTC. This sequence encodes CASNLKQGPPIYGYTF.

This sequence joins TRBV5-1 and TRBJ2-2; D may be TRBD1 (6 bases). From germline, CDR1 is SGHRS and CDR2 YFSETQ. Trimming cost V 1 base and J 2 bases, with 12 bases left between them. This CDR3 is built from 16 residues. The CDR3: CASSLLRTVNTGELFF. CDR3 bases: TGCGCCAGCAGCTTGTTAAGGACAGTAAACACCGGGGAGCTGTTTTTT. The full variable domain, rest sourced from reference TRBV5-1 and TRBJ2-2, is KAGVTQTPRYLIKTRGQQVTLSCSPISGHRSVSWYQQTPGQGLQFLFEYFSETQRNKGNFPGRFSGRQFSNSRSEMNVSTLELGDSALYLCASSLLRTVNTGELFFGEGSRLTVL.

V usage is TRBV25-1 and J usage is TRBJ1-2; D is unclear. This CDR3 contains 18 residues. Trimming shortened V by 1 base and J by 2 bases, and 20 bases separated the two germline ends. In germline, CDR1 is MGHDK, CDR2 SYGVNS. CDR3 residues: CASSESGVTFSTNYGYTF. Written as DNA, the CDR3 is TGTGCCAGCAGTGAATCCGGAGTGACCTTTTCTACGAACTATGGCTACACCTTC.

CDR3 coding DNA: TGCGCCAGCAGCTTGGCCGAGGGGGCTGGAGGCTATGGCTACACCTTC. Its protein product is CASSLAEGAGGYGYTF. The V call is TRBV5-1, the J call TRBJ1-2; TRBD1 agrees at 7 bases. CDR1 and CDR2 (germline): SGHRS, YFSETQ. CDR3 length: 16 residues. The trim removed 0 bases at V and 4 bases at J, leaving 9 bases unmatched.

J is TRBJ1-1 and V is TRBV21-1. TRBV21-1 is flagged as a pseudogene. The CDR3 has 16 residues. The CDR3 here is CASNSFGPIPFTEAFF. In nucleotides, the CDR3 is TGTGCCAGCAACTCTTTCGGACCTATTCCGTTCACTGAAGCTTTCTTT.

The chain carries TRBV18 and TRBJ2-7, with D possibly being TRBD2 (5 bases). V was clipped by 4 bases and J by 2 bases, with 12 bases between them. The CDR3 spans 14 residues. Germline-derived CDR1 and CDR2 are KGHSH and LQKENI. DNA of the CDR3: TGTGCCAGCTCACAGGCCGCGGGTCCCTACGAGCAGTACGTC. It is translated as CASSQAAGPYEQYV.

This sequence joins TRBV10-3 and TRBJ2-1; maybe TRBD2 (7 bases). This CDR3 has 14 amino acids. V was shortened by 4 bases and J by 5 bases, with 12 bases between the two germline ends. Germline CDR1 and CDR2: ENHRY and SYGVKD. CDR3 amino acids: CAISARGADNEQFF. For the CDR3, the DNA is TGTGCCATCAGTGCCCGGGGGGCTGACAATGAGCAGTTCTTC.

Comments on this clone: The junction differs from germline at one of its ends, possibly a read error. The chain uses TRBV4-1 and TRBJ1-1; D ambiguous. The CDR3 has 13 residues. CDR1 is MGHRA and CDR2 is YSYEKL in the germline V gene. The CDR3 nucleotides are TGCGCCACCAGCTGGGGAATGAACACTGAAGCTTTCTTT. Translating gives CATSWGMNTEAFF.

The rearrangement joins TRBV5-1 to TRBJ2-3; D assignment may be TRBD1 or TRBD2 (6 bases each). The CDR3 contains 16 residues. From germline, CDR1 is SGHRS and CDR2 YFSETQ. Trimming stripped 0 bases from V and 3 bases from J, with 14 bases between. CDR3 loop: CASSLAEGGGTDTQYF. DNA of the CDR3: TGCGCCAGCAGCTTGGCCGAAGGAGGGGGGACAGATACGCAGTATTTT.

The CDR3 DNA sequence: TGTGCCAGCAGCTTGGGCTGGGGGCTCTATGGCTACACCTTC. It is translated as CASSLGWGLYGYTF. The chain links TRBV5-4 to TRBJ1-2; the D gene is possibly TRBD1 (6 bases). CDR3 size: 14 residues. CDR1 and CDR2 (germline): SGHNT, YYREEE (reference sequence). The V end lost 0 bases, the J end lost 4 bases, and 10 bases lay between the germline ends. Combining the CDR3 with reference TRBV5-4 and TRBJ1-2 gives the whole variable domain ETGVTQSPTHLIKTRGQQVTLRCSSQSGHNTVSWYQQALGQGPQFIFQYYREEENGRGNFPPRFSGLQFPNYSSELNVNALELDDSALYLCASSLGWGLYGYTFGSGTRLTVV.